One sample yielded the 14 T cell receptor beta chains listed below, sequenced in a study of long-term antiretroviral therapy in people with HIV. Researchers report immunoSEQ v3.0 was run at survey level. The method was immunoSEQ multiplex PCR; TCRdb's version includes in-frame clones alone and lacks a portion of them. The sample consists of about 32,000 clones, roughly 85% of them appearing once. Sequenced here: unsorted PBMCs, sampled 2.2 years after starting antiretroviral therapy. These receptors all come from a man aged 18 to 29 with HIV.

The rearrangement links TRBV6-6 to TRBJ2-7, with D perhaps TRBD2 (6 bases). Germline lookup yields CDR1 MNHNY and CDR2 SVGAGI (reference sequence). Trimming took 8 bases from V and 2 from J, leaving 13 bases between them. This CDR3 region has 13 residues. The chain's CDR3 is CASGAGPTYEQYF. The CDR3, as DNA: TGTGCCAGCGGAGCGGGTCCTACCTACGAGCAGTACTTC.

This clone was picked up one time. The rearrangement joins TRBV27 to TRBJ2-7; TRBD1 matches at 8 bases. Germline CDR1 and CDR2: MNHEY and SMNVEV (reference sequence). The CDR3 sequence is 15 residues long. After removal of 5 bases from V and 2 bases from J, the junction contained 8 bases not matched to a gene. This chain's CDR3 is CASSVLGQATYEQYF. The CDR3 nucleotides read TGTGCCAGCAGTGTTTTGGGACAGGCAACCTACGAGCAGTACTTC.

The chain employs TRBV5-1 and TRBJ2-4, with D perhaps TRBD2 (5 bases). From germline, CDR1 is SGHRS and CDR2 YFSETQ. V was pared by 2 bases and J by 6 bases, with 18 bases between. The CDR3 is 16 residues long. The CDR3 nucleotides are TGCGCCAGCAGCTTCCGCGGGCCTCACAACGGAAACATTCAGTACTTC. This sequence encodes CASSFRGPHNGNIQYF.

This clone was counted once. V and J are TRBV7-9 and TRBJ2-7, with 7 nucleotides matching TRBD1. The CDR3 runs to 13 residues. Trimming cost V 6 bases and J 5 bases; bases outside gene matches: 7. The germline V gene has CDR1 SEHNR and CDR2 FQNEAQ (reference sequence). DNA of the CDR3: TGTGCCAGCAGTTTTATACAGGGGCACGAGCAGTACTTC. Translated, it gives CASSFIQGHEQYF.

The chain recombines TRBV6-1 with TRBJ2-5, with D tentatively TRBD2 (5 bases). CDR3 length equals 17 residues. V lost 0 bases to trimming and J lost 1 base, with 15 bases between them. Germline CDR1 and CDR2: MNHNS and SASEGT. CDR3 bases: TGTGCCAGCAGTGAAGCCCTACGGGGAGCCTCCCAAGAGACCCAGTACTTC. Residues: CASSEALRGASQETQYF.

The chain carries TRBV7-6 and TRBJ2-2, with TRBD2 matching over 11 bases. Germline V gene sequence: CDR1 SGHVS, CDR2 FNYEAQ. The V segment lost 7 bases and the J segment 9 bases; nucleotides outside the gene matches: 7. The CDR3 sequence is 14 residues long. The CDR3 DNA sequence: TGTGCCAGCACAGGACTAGCGGGTTCAAGGGAGCTGTTTTTT. Amino acid sequence: CASTGLAGSRELFF.

The rearrangement joins TRBV10-3 to TRBJ2-1, with 9 nucleotides matching TRBD1. Germline V gives CDR1 ENHRY, CDR2 SYGVKD. V shed 6 bases, J shed 1 base, and the junction held 10 bases outside the gene matches. The CDR3 covers 17 residues. The DNA of the CDR3 is TGTGCCATCAGCCCCGACCTACAGGGGGCTTCCTACAATGAGCAGTTCTTC. This sequence encodes CAISPDLQGASYNEQFF.

The chain carries TRBV6-5 and TRBJ1-3; D is ambiguous. CDR3 size: 14 residues. Germline CDR1 is MNHEY and CDR2 is SVGAGI. Trimming left V 2 bases short and J 4 bases short, with 9 bases between. The DNA of the CDR3 is TGTGCCAGCAGTTACGGGGAAGAGGGAAACACCATATATTTT. Protein sequence: CASSYGEEGNTIYF.

This clone was picked up a small number of times. The chain couples TRBV30 to TRBJ1-3; D unclear. Germline lookup yields CDR1 GTSNPN and CDR2 SVGIG (reference sequence). This CDR3 is built from 10 residues. The germline V and J ends were trimmed by 1 base and 8 bases, with 3 bases remaining between them. CDR3 sequence (DNA): TGTGCCTGGAGTGAGTACACCATATATTTT. It is translated as CAWSEYTIYF.

The genes are TRBV6-5 and TRBJ2-5, with D tentatively TRBD2 (6 bases). V was cut by 2 bases and J by 5 bases, with 9 bases left in between. The CDR3 has 13 residues. The germline CDR1 and CDR2 sequences are MNHEY and SVGAGI. CDR3 in DNA: TGTGCCAGCAGTTACCTCGCGGGGGAGACCCAGTACTTC. Protein sequence: CASSYLAGETQYF.

V usage is TRBV5-1 and J usage is TRBJ1-5; D is unclear. In germline, CDR1 is SGHRS, CDR2 YFSETQ. V was trimmed by 0 bases and J by 4 bases, leaving 14 bases between them. The CDR3 extends over 16 amino acids. This CDR3 reads CASSLVRGRRNQPQHF. DNA of the CDR3: TGCGCCAGCAGCTTGGTTCGGGGAAGGCGAAATCAGCCCCAGCATTTT.

The genes are TRBV28 and TRBJ1-2, with D hard to call. V dropped 3 bases and J dropped 1 base, with 3 bases sitting between them. CDR3 length equals 12 residues. In germline, CDR1 is MDHEN, CDR2 SYDVKM. The CDR3 coding sequence is TGTGCCAGCAGTTTCGTTAACTATGGCTACACCTTC. Its protein product is CASSFVNYGYTF.

This chain uses TRBV10-3 with TRBJ1-2; D unresolved. Per the germline V gene, CDR1 is ENHRY and CDR2 is SYGVKD. The CDR3 consists of 15 residues. V was pared by 4 bases and J by 4 bases, with 16 bases between. The CDR3 DNA reads TGTGCCATCAGTGGGGCTTACTTAGAGGGCTATGGCTACACCTTC. Translating gives CAISGAYLEGYGYTF.

This clone was detected only a few times. This chain links TRBV7-8 with TRBJ1-6; perhaps TRBD1 as D (6 bases). From germline, CDR1 is SGHVS and CDR2 FQNEAQ. The CDR3 totals 13 residues. The V and J ends lost 5 bases and 9 bases respectively, with 11 bases between them. For the CDR3, the DNA is TGTGCCAGCAGCCTAGGGGGGACTTCACCCCTCCACTTT. This sequence encodes CASSLGGTSPLHF.